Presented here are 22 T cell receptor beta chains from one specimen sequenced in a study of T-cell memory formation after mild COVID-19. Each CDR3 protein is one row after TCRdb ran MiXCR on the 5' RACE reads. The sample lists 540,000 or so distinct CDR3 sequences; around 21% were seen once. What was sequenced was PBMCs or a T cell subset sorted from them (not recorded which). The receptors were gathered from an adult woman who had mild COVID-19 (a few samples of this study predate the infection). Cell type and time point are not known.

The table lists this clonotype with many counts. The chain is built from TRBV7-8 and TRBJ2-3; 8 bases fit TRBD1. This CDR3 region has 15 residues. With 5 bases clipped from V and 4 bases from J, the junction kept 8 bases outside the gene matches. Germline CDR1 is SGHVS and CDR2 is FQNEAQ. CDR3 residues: CASSRIAGGADTQYF. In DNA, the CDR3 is TGTGCCAGCAGCCGCATTGCAGGGGGCGCAGATACGCAGTATTTT.

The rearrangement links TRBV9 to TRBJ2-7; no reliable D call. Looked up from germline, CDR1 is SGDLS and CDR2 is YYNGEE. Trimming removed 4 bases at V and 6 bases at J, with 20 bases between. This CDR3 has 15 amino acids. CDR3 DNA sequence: TGTGCCAGCAGCTCAAGTAGTTATCTCGGAGTCGAGCAGTACTTC. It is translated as CASSSSSYLGVEQYF.

The CDR3 is CATWDGYQPQHF. The CDR3 region has the DNA TGTGCCACCTGGGACGGGTATCAGCCCCAGCATTTT. This rearrangement joins TRBV7-9 to TRBJ1-5, with D perhaps matching TRBD1 (5 bases). Trimming shortened V by 10 bases and J by 5 bases, and 12 bases separated the two germline ends. The CDR3 loop spans 12 amino acids. Germline V gene sequence: CDR1 SEHNR, CDR2 FQNEAQ (reference sequence).

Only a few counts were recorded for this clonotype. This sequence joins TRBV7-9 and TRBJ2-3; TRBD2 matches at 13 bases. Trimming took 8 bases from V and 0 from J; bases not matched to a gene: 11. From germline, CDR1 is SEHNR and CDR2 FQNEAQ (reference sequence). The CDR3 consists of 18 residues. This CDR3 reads CASGETGLAGRSTDTQYF. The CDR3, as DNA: TGTGCCAGCGGCGAGACGGGACTAGCGGGGAGGAGCACAGATACGCAGTATTTT.

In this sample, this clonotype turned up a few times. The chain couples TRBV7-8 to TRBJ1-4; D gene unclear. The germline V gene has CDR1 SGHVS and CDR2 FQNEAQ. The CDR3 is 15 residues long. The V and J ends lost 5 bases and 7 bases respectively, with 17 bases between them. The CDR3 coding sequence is TGTGCCAGCAGCCTTTGGGCCTTATCGGGTGAAAAACTGTTTTTT. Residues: CASSLWALSGEKLFF.

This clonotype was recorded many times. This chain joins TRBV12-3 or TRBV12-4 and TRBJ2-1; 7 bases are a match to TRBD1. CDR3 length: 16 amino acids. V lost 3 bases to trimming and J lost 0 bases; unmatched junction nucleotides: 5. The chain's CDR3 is CASSFVQGSSYNEQFF. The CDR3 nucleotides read TGTGCCAGCAGTTTCGTACAGGGGAGCTCCTACAATGAGCAGTTCTTC.

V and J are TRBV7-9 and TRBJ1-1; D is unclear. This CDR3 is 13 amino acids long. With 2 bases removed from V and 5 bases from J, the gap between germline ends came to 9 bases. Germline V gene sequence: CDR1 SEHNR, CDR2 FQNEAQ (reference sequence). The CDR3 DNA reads TGTGCCAGCAGCTTAACAGTGGTAACTGAAGCTTTCTTT. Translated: CASSLTVVTEAFF.

CDR3 DNA sequence: TGTGCCAGCAGAATAGCAGATACGCAGTATTTT. The encoded protein is CASRIADTQYF. The chain couples TRBV2 to TRBJ2-3; D gene uncertain. Trimming cost V 6 bases and J 4 bases, with 5 bases left between them. In germline, CDR1 is SNHLY, CDR2 FYNNEI. The CDR3 has 11 residues.

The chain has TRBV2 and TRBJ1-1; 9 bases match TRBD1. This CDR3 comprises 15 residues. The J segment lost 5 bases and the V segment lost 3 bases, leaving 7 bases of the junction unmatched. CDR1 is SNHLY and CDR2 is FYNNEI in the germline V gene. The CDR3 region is CASSDGTGPRTEAFF. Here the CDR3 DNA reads TGTGCCAGCAGTGACGGGACAGGGCCTCGAACTGAAGCTTTCTTT.

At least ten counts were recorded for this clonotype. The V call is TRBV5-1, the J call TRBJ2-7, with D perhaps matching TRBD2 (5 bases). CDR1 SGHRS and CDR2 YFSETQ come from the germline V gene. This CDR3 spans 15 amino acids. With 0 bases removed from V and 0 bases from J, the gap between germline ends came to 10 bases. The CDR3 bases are TGCGCCAGCAGCTTGGGAGGGATCGGCTCCTACGAGCAGTACTTC. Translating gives CASSLGGIGSYEQYF. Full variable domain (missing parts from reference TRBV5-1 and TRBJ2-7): KAGVTQTPRYLIKTRGQQVTLSCSPISGHRSVSWYQQTPGQGLQFLFEYFSETQRNKGNFPGRFSGRQFSNSRSEMNVSTLELGDSALYLCASSLGGIGSYEQYFGPGTRLTVT.

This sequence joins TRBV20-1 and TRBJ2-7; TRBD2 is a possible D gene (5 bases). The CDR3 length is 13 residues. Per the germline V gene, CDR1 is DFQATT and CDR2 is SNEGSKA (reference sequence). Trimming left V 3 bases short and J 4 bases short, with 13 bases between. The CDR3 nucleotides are TGCAGTGCTAGTGAGGGAATTGGGTACGAGCAGTACTTC. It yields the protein CSASEGIGYEQYF.

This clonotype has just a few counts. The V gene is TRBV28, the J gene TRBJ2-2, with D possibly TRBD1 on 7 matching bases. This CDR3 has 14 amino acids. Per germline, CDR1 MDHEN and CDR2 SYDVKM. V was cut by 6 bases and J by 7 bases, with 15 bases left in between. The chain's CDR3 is CASSRRQGLGELFF. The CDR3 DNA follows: TGTGCCAGCAGCCGAAGACAGGGACTCGGGGAGCTGTTTTTT.

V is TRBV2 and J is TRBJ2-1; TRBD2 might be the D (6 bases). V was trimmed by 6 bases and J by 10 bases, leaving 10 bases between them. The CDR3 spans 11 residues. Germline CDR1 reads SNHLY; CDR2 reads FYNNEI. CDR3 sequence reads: CASRKRVEQFF. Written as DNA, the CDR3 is TGTGCCAGCAGGAAGCGGGTAGAGCAGTTCTTC.

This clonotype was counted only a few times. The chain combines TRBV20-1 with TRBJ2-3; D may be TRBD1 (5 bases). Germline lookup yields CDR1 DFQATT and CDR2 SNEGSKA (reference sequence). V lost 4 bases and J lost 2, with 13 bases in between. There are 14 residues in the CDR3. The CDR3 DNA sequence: TGCAGTGCTATTTTCAACAGGCCCACAGATACGCAGTATTTT. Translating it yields CSAIFNRPTDTQYF.

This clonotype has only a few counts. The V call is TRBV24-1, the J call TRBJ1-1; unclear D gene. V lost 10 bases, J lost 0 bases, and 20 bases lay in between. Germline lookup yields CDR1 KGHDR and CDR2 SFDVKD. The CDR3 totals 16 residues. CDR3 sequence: CATKPWGTKLNTEAFF. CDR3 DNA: TGTGCCACGAAACCATGGGGAACGAAACTGAACACTGAAGCTTTCTTT.

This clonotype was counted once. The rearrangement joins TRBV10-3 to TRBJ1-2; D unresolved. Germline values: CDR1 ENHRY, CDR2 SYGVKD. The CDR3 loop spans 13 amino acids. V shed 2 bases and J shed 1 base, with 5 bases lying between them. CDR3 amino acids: CAISEKNNYGYTF. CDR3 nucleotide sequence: TGTGCCATCAGTGAGAAAAATAACTATGGCTACACCTTC.

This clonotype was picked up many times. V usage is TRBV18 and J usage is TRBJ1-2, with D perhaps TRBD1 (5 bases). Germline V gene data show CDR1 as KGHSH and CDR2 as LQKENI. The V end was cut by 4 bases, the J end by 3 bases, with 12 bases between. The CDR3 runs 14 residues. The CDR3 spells CASSHPGRDYGYTF. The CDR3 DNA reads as TGTGCCAGCTCACACCCAGGGCGGGACTATGGCTACACCTTC.

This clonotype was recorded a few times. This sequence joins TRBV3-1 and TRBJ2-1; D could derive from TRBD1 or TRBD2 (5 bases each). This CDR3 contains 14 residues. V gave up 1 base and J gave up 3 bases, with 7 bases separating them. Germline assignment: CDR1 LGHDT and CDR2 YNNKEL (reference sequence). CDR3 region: CASSQGDGYNEQFF. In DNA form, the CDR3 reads TGTGCCAGCAGCCAAGGGGACGGCTACAATGAGCAGTTCTTC.

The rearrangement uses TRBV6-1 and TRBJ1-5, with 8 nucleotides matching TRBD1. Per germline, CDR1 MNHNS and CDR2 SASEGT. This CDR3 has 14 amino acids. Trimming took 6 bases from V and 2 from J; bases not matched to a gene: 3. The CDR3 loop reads CASRTTGGNQPQHF. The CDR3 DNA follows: TGTGCCAGCAGGACGACAGGGGGCAATCAGCCCCAGCATTTT.

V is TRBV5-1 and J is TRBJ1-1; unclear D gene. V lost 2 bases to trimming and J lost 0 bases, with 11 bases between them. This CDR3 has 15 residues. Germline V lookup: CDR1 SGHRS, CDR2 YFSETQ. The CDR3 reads CASSFTSGMNTEAFF. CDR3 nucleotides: TGCGCCAGCAGCTTTACTTCCGGGATGAACACTGAAGCTTTCTTT.

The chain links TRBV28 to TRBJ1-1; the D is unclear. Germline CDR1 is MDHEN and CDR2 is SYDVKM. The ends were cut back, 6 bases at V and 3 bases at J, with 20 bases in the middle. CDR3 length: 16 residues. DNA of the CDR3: TGTGCCAGCAGCTTGTGGGTCCGGTCTTCGGACACTGAAGCTTTCTTT. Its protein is CASSLWVRSSDTEAFF.

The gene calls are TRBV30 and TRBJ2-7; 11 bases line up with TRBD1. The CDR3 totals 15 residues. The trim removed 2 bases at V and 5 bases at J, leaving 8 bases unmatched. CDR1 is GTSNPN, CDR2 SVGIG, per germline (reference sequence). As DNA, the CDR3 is TGTGCCTGGAGTTTCGGTGAGGGACAGGGGGACGAGCAGTACTTC. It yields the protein CAWSFGEGQGDEQYF.